The sample holds one count of the clone carrying this T cell receptor (beta chain). Method: immunoSEQ multiplex PCR; TCRdb's copy keeps in-frame clones and lacks some. The sample lists tens of thousands of clones; around 93% were seen once. The CDR3 has 18 amino acids. V dropped 4 bases and J dropped 0; count of bases not matched to a gene: 12. Per the germline V gene, CDR1 is SGHKS and CDR2 is YYEKEE (reference sequence). The data belong to a study of T cell changes during pregnancy in multiple sclerosis. This clonotype was sampled from a female donor with multiple sclerosis, enrolled in a pregnancy study. The chain recombines TRBV5-5 with TRBJ2-3; 9 bases line up with TRBD2. The sequencing used CD8+ T cells from peripheral blood mononuclear cells, collected after pregnancy. The CDR3 nucleotides are TGTGCCAGCAGCCGTTGGGGGACTAGCACTACCAGCACAGATACGCAGTATTTT. Its protein product is CASSRWGTSTTSTDTQYF. The entire variable domain, with the rest obtained from reference TRBV5-5 and TRBJ2-3, is as follows: DAGVTQSPTHLIKTRGQQVTLRCSPISGHKSVSWYQQVLGQGPQFIFQYYEKEERGRGNFPDRFSARQFPNYSSELNVNALLLGDSALYLCASSRWGTSTTSTDTQYFGPGTRLTVL.